This T cell receptor beta chain was identified in a study of blood T cells in healthy people across ages. A J-beta primer mix and a sample-barcoded 5' primer were used in a second PCR of about 7 to 12 cycles. TCRdb analysed the 5' RACE reads with MiXCR anew, one entry per CDR3 protein. The sample carries roughly 700,000 distinct CDR3 sequences, about half recorded once. Donors were healthy Caucasian individuals from Russia aged about 6 to 90. Per-sample yields of isolated PBMCs were at least 6 million. Unmatched junction bases numbered 3, after V lost 5 bases and J lost 0 bases. Germline V gene sequence: CDR1 GTSNPN, CDR2 SVGIG (reference sequence). There are 13 residues in the CDR3.

This clonotype was sampled from a woman aged 55-70 years in good health. V gene TRBV30 combines with J gene TRBJ1-1; TRBD1 aligns across 7 bases. Input material: blood. In DNA form, the CDR3 reads TGTGCCTGGGCGGGACAGATGAACACTGAAGCTTTCTTT. Amino acids: CAWAGQMNTEAFF.